The 10 T cell receptor beta chains below were found in one sample sequenced in a study of T cell clonality in common variable immunodeficiency (dated by TCRdb to the mid-2010s). Libraries came from the immunoSEQ multiplex PCR assay. Drawn from immuneACCESS, this table holds only the in-frame rearrangements with V and J called that TCRdb kept. Clones are partly lost; checked studies trace under half to an unresolved V gene and leave the rest unexplained. The table puts tens of thousands of clones in this sample, none counted just once. Of the sample, about 2% is held by the ten largest clones. The sample comprised peripheral blood mononuclear cells. Receptors were obtained from a person between 18 and 75 years old in good health.

This clone has a handful of counts. The CDR3 extends 3 residues past the end of the read, so its final part is completed from the germline J gene. The genes are TRBV7-9 and TRBJ2-4; 7 bases line up with TRBD1. Germline V gene data show CDR1 as SEHNR and CDR2 as FQNEAQ (reference sequence). The CDR3 is made up of 12 amino acids. The sequenced part of the CDR3 DNA is TGTGCCAGCAGCCCAACAGGGGTCGGT. Its translation is CASSPTGVG. The entire CDR3 protein is CASSPTGVGQYF.

This clone was seen many times. The read gets to within 3 residues of the CDR3 end, and the germline J gene fills in the rest. The chain carries TRBV19 and TRBJ1-4; a weak D match, TRBD1 (5 bases). The germline gives CDR1 LNHDA, CDR2 SQIVND (reference sequence). CDR3 length: 16 residues. Trimming removed 5 bases at V and 1 base at J, with 14 bases between. The part of the CDR3 DNA that was read is TGTGCCAGTAGTTCCAACAGGTGGGGAACTAATGAAAAA. Its protein is CASSSNRWGTNEK. The complete CDR3 sequence is CASSSNRWGTNEKLFF.

This clone showed up many times. The read falls 3 residues short of the CDR3 end, and the missing part is taken from the germline J gene. J is TRBJ2-5 and V is TRBV6-1; 14 bases agree with TRBD2. The CDR3 is 17 amino acids. Germline loops: CDR1 MNHNS, CDR2 SASEGT. Losses at the gene ends were 1 base for V and 5 bases for J; bases not matched to a gene: 6. The CDR3 DNA, read in part, is TGTGCCAGCAGTGAAGGACGGACTAGCGGGAGGAGGGAGACC. This encodes CASSEGRTSGRRET. The complete CDR3 protein is CASSEGRTSGRRETQYF.

This clone was seen many times. The CDR3 bases that were read are TGTGCCAGCAGCCGAGGACAGAGTAATCAGCCC. It translates to CASSRGQSNQP. The complete CDR3 reads CASSRGQSNQPQHF. The V call is TRBV12-3 or TRBV12-4, the J call TRBJ1-5; tentatively, D is TRBD1 (6 bases). The read is 3 residues too short to cover the CDR3 end, so that end is filled in from the germline J gene. With 6 bases removed from V and 4 bases from J, the gap between germline ends came to 13 bases. The CDR3 has 14 residues.

This clone was observed many times. The missing CDR3 end, 3 residues past where the read stops, is filled in from the germline J gene. The chain couples TRBV11-2 to TRBJ1-4, with D unresolved. Trimming took off 1 base at V and 6 bases at J, with 9 bases between the two ends. Germline assignment: CDR1 SGHAT and CDR2 FQNNGV. The CDR3 length is 14 residues. CDR3 in amino acids: CASSLAYTHEKLFF. The DNA read from the CDR3 is TGTGCCAGCAGCTTAGCTTACACACATGAAAAA.

This clone was seen many times. The CDR3 end is not reached by the read, which stops 3 residues before it; the germline J gene fills it in. The chain links TRBV5-6 to TRBJ1-2; perhaps TRBD1 as D (6 bases). Germline CDR1 SGHDT, CDR2 YYEEEE. The V end lost 1 base, the J end lost 0 bases, and 10 bases lay between the germline ends. The CDR3 spans 15 residues. CDR3 DNA (partial): TGTGCCAGCAGCTTGAGGACAGAAGCTAACTATGGC. Encoded protein: CASSLRTEANYG. The whole CDR3 is CASSLRTEANYGYTF.

The sample holds many counts of this clone. The read ends 3 residues early relative to the CDR3; the germline J gene fills the gap. The chain recombines TRBV29-1 with TRBJ2-3; 7 bases agree with TRBD2. Germline-derived CDR1 and CDR2 are SQVTM and ANQGSEA. The V and J ends lost 4 bases and 4 bases, in that order; junction bases with no gene match: 8. This CDR3 has 14 amino acids. CDR3 DNA, as far as it was read: TGCAGCGTTGCTAGCGGAGCACCGGCAGATACG. It translates to CSVASGAPADT. The whole CDR3 protein is CSVASGAPADTQYF.

This clone has a handful of counts. The read is 3 residues too short to cover the CDR3 end, so that end is filled in from the germline J gene. The chain links TRBV18 to TRBJ1-2; D ambiguous. This CDR3 is 13 amino acids long. The germline gives CDR1 KGHSH, CDR2 LQKENI. Here the CDR3 reads CASSPPTRNDYTF. The CDR3 bases that were read are TGTGCCAGCTCACCACCTACTCGAAATGAC.

This clone has a count of ten or more. The DNA ends 3 residues before the CDR3 does, and the rest of the CDR3 is filled in from the germline J gene. The genes are TRBV5-1 and TRBJ1-2; perhaps TRBD1 as D (5 bases). The germline V gene has CDR1 SGHRS and CDR2 YFSETQ. V gave up 0 bases and J gave up 2 bases, with 17 bases separating them. The CDR3 has 17 residues. CDR3 DNA, as far as it was read: TGCGCCAGCAGCTTGGCGGCGTCGGGGGTCGCGAACTATGGC. Translation gives CASSLAASGVANYG. Given in full, the CDR3 is CASSLAASGVANYGYTF. The full variable domain, completed using reference TRBV5-1 and TRBJ1-2, is KAGVTQTPRYLIKTRGQQVTLSCSPISGHRSVSWYQQTPGQGLQFLFEYFSETQRNKGNFPGRFSGRQFSNSRSEMNVSTLELGDSALYLCASSLAASGVANYGYTFGSGTRLTVV.

This clone was observed many times. The part of the CDR3 DNA that was read is TGTGCCAGCAGCTCCGGACAGGGAGGAGGCGAG. The encoded protein is CASSSGQGGGE. The full CDR3 protein reads CASSSGQGGGEQYF. J is TRBJ2-7 and V is TRBV28; 8 bases agree with TRBD1. The CDR3 end is not reached by the read, which stops 3 residues before it; the germline J gene fills it in. The ends lost 6 bases at V and 6 bases at J; junction bases unmatched: 10. Per germline, CDR1 MDHEN and CDR2 SYDVKM. The CDR3 loop spans 14 amino acids.